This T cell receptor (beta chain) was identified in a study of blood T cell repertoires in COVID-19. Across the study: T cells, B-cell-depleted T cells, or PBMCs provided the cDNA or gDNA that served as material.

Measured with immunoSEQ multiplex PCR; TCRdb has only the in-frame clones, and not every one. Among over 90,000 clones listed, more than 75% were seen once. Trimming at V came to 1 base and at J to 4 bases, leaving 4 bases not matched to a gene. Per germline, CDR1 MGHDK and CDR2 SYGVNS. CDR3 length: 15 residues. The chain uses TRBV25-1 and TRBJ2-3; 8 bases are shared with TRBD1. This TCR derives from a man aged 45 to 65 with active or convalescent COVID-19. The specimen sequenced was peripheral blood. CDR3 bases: TGTGCCAGCAGTGAATGGGGACAGGAGCCAGATACGCAGTATTTT. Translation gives CASSEWGQEPDTQYF.